The source of this TCR beta chain is a study of cytomegalovirus exposure and HLA in healthy donors. Overall study results and limits: Earlier analysis found most TCR beta V segments productive about 87% or about 30% of the time. An analysis was carried out later, and it reportedly showed fewer N-insertions in an Asian-associated ancestry cluster than the approximately 660-donor mean. Reports indicate that TCR beta sequences accurately predicted the HLA-A and HLA-B alleles of most subjects.

Remarks on this clone: Its antigen remains unidentified.

The CDR3 loop spans 14 amino acids. V was clipped by 4 bases and J by 7 bases, with 18 bases between them. Germline CDR1 and CDR2: SGDLS and YYNGEE. Vbeta (60) and Jbeta (13) primers were used in the PCR. Sequencing used immunoSEQ multiplex PCR; TCRdb keeps in-frame clones, though not all of them. The sample yields some 120,000 clones, approximately 80% seen once. This receptor was obtained from a woman aged 18 to 35 in good health and CMV-seropositive. Sequencing was carried out using PBMCs. V usage is TRBV9 and J usage is TRBJ2-7; D perhaps matches TRBD2 (5 bases). DNA of the CDR3: TGTGCCAGCAGCCTTCGAGGAGGCCCCTTGGAGCAGTACTTC. It codes for CASSLRGGPLEQYF.